These T cell receptor beta chains were read from a single sample in a study of T cell responses to AZD1222 COVID-19 vaccine. Method: immunoSEQ multiplex PCR; TCRdb's copy keeps in-frame clones and lacks some. The sample shows 130,000 or so clones, about 89% of them seen only once. The material sequenced was peripheral blood, taken 28 days after the second dose of the MenACWY control vaccine. The receptors stem from an adult who received the MenACWY meningococcal vaccine as a control. The CDR3 runs from the conserved cysteine through the conserved F or W. Fields, in order: V gene, D gene, clone size, J gene, CDR3 DNA, CDR3 protein. The D gene is left open where the match is weak. Size is omitted from some rows. Given values are once, few, many or a class for expanded clones.

V: TRBV7-2; D: TRBD1; size: -; J: TRBJ2-7; DNA: TGTGCCAGCAGCAACCGGGACAGGGTCTTCTACGAGCAGTACTTC; CDR3: CASSNRDRVFYEQYF
V: TRBV5-4; D: -; size: once; J: TRBJ2-2; DNA: TGTGCCAGCAGCTTGGTCCAAAACACCGGGGAGCTGTTTTTT; CDR3: CASSLVQNTGELFF
V: TRBV7-6; D: TRBD2; size: -; J: TRBJ2-3; DNA: TGTGCCAGCAGCTTAATGACTAGCGGGAGGACTAGCACAGATACGCAGTATTTT; CDR3: CASSLMTSGRTSTDTQYF
V: TRBV3-1/TRBV3-2; D: -; size: -; J: TRBJ1-2; DNA: TGTGCCAGCAGCCCGCCCATCCCGGGGGGCTACACCTTC; CDR3: CASSPPIPGGYTF
V: TRBV7-2; D: -; size: -; J: TRBJ1-2; DNA: TGTGCCAGCAGCTTAGCGGGGGGTGACTATGGCTACACCTTC; CDR3: CASSLAGGDYGYTF
V: TRBV7-2; D: TRBD1; size: -; J: TRBJ1-6; DNA: TGTGCCAGCAGCCACAACTGGGACAGGCGTTCACCCCTCCACTTT; CDR3: CASSHNWDRRSPLHF
V: TRBV4-1; D: TRBD1; size: -; J: TRBJ2-5; DNA: TGCGCCAGCAGCCAAGATCCGACAGGGGCCCTAGAGACCCAGTACTTC; CDR3: CASSQDPTGALETQYF
V: TRBV7-9; D: -; size: -; J: TRBJ2-1; DNA: TGTGCCAGCAGCACTGGACAGCCAAGATTCTTC; CDR3: CASSTGQPRFF
V: TRBV7-9; D: -; size: -; J: TRBJ2-2; DNA: TGTGCCAGCAGCCAGCGGGTCACCGGGGAGCTGTTTTTT; CDR3: CASSQRVTGELFF
V: TRBV7-6; D: TRBD2; size: -; J: TRBJ2-7; DNA: TGTGCCAGCAGCCGGGGGGAGGGCTACGAGCAGTACTTC; CDR3: CASSRGEGYEQYF
V: TRBV19; D: TRBD2; size: -; J: TRBJ2-7; DNA: TGTGCCAGTGAAGGTGGACGGCGGGGGGGCGTCGACGAGCAGTACTTC; CDR3: CASEGGRRGGVDEQYF
V: TRBV5-8; D: -; size: few; J: TRBJ2-1; DNA: TGTGCCAGCAGCTTGGGCCCCGTCTACAATGAGCAGTTCTTC; CDR3: CASSLGPVYNEQFF
V: TRBV12-3/TRBV12-4; D: -; size: -; J: TRBJ2-1; DNA: TGTGCCAGCAGTTTTTCCGATTACAATGAGCAGTTCTTC; CDR3: CASSFSDYNEQFF
V: TRBV15; D: TRBD1; size: -; J: TRBJ1-4; DNA: TGTGCCACCAGCAGGCGGGGACAGCAGGTTGAAAAACTGTTTTTT; CDR3: CATSRRGQQVEKLFF
V: TRBV28; D: -; size: -; J: TRBJ1-5; DNA: TGTGCCAGCCTCGACGTTCGCAATCAGCCCCAGCATTTT; CDR3: CASLDVRNQPQHF
V: TRBV7-2; D: -; size: many; J: TRBJ1-1; DNA: TGTGCCAGCAGCCTAGGCCCATGGGGGAACACTGAAGCTTTCTTT; CDR3: CASSLGPWGNTEAFF
V: TRBV11-2; D: -; size: -; J: TRBJ2-3; DNA: TGTGCCAGCAGCTTAGATCATCTCGGAGATCGCACAGATACGCAGTATTTT; CDR3: CASSLDHLGDRTDTQYF
V: TRBV7-3; D: -; size: -; J: TRBJ2-2; DNA: TGTGCCAGCAGCTTAGAGGGAAGGGCCGGGGAGCTGTTTTTT; CDR3: CASSLEGRAGELFF
V: TRBV19; D: -; size: -; J: TRBJ2-2; DNA: TGTGCCAGTAGTGCGGGACATGCGAACACCGGGGAGCTGTTTTTT; CDR3: CASSAGHANTGELFF
V: TRBV5-6; D: TRBD1; size: -; J: TRBJ2-1; DNA: TGTGCCAGCAGCTTGGGTAGCAGGGGGCGAATAGACAATGAGCAGTTCTTC; CDR3: CASSLGSRGRIDNEQFF
V: TRBV18; D: TRBD2; size: -; J: TRBJ2-1; DNA: TGTGCCAGCTCACCACGAGCTAGCGGGGACTCCATGAGCTCCTACAATGAGCAGTTCTTC; CDR3: CASSPRASGDSMSSYNEQFF
V: TRBV10-3; D: -; size: -; J: TRBJ2-2; DNA: TGTGCCATCAGTGAGTCGACGGAGAACACCGGGGAGCTGTTTTTT; CDR3: CAISESTENTGELFF
V: TRBV5-1; D: -; size: -; J: TRBJ2-7; DNA: TGCGCCAGCAGAACCATGGACCACGAGCAGTACTTC; CDR3: CASRTMDHEQYF
V: TRBV11-2; D: -; size: -; J: TRBJ1-3; DNA: TGTGCCAGCAGCCCCTACGGAAACACCATATATTTT; CDR3: CASSPYGNTIYF